A single sample gave rise to the 27 T cell receptor beta chains below, sequenced in a study of T-cell reconstitution after alpha-beta-depleted transplantation in children. Preparation of the TCRbeta library was carried out with unique molecular identifiers. In TCRdb, the PCR reads were re-called with MiXCR into one record per CDR3 protein. The repertoire holds 440,000 or so distinct CDR3 sequences, 9.5% to 13% seen once, with nearly 5.5% in the top ten. Here the sequenced sample was PBMCs from the stem cell graft donor, taken from the stem cell graft. The receptors were sampled from a human donor who donated a stem cell graft to a child with acute myeloid leukemia.

The chain is built from TRBV20-1 and TRBJ1-4; 10 bases align to TRBD1. J was trimmed by 7 bases and V by 6 bases; bases with no gene match: 11. The germline gives CDR1 DFQATT, CDR2 SNEGSKA (reference sequence). This CDR3 region has 15 residues. The CDR3 DNA sequence: TGCAGTGCGCCGAACTGGGGACAGGGGAGTGAAAAACTGTTTTTT. It is translated as CSAPNWGQGSEKLFF.

This clonotype was seen ten or more times. The chain carries TRBV3-1 and TRBJ1-3, with 11 bases aligning to TRBD1. The CDR3 extends over 16 amino acids. The J segment lost 0 bases and the V segment lost 3 bases, leaving 1 base of the junction unmatched. Germline V gives CDR1 LGHDT, CDR2 YNNKEL (reference sequence). The CDR3 is CASSHGTGGSGNTIYF. The CDR3 nucleotides are TGTGCCAGCAGCCACGGGACAGGGGGCTCTGGAAACACCATATATTTT.

V and J are TRBV20-1 and TRBJ1-6, with D maybe TRBD1 (5 bases). V lost 1 base and J lost 3, with 13 bases in between. The CDR3 extends over 16 amino acids. Germline lookup yields CDR1 DFQATT and CDR2 SNEGSKA (reference sequence). The CDR3 protein is CSARGGGASYNSPLHF. The DNA for the CDR3 is TGCAGTGCTAGAGGGGGTGGGGCGAGCTATAATTCACCCCTCCACTTT.

This clonotype was seen a few times. The chain combines TRBV18 with TRBJ2-7; D uncertain. Germline values: CDR1 KGHSH, CDR2 LQKENI. The CDR3 runs to 14 residues. Trimming took off 0 bases at V and 9 bases at J, with 15 bases between the two ends. Here the CDR3 DNA reads TGTGCCAGCTCACCACCTCGAGGTGGAGCATGGCAGTACTTC. Amino acid sequence: CASSPPRGGAWQYF. Combining the CDR3 with reference TRBV18 and TRBJ2-7 gives the whole variable domain NAGVMQNPRHLVRRRGQEARLRCSPMKGHSHVYWYRQLPEEGLKFMVYLQKENIIDESGMPKERFSAEFPKEGPSILRIQQVVRGDSAAYFCASSPPRGGAWQYFGPGTRLTVT.

This clonotype occurred a few times. V and J are TRBV5-6 and TRBJ2-7, with 10 bases aligning to TRBD2. The V gene's germline CDR1 is SGHDT and CDR2 YYEEEE. V gave up 3 bases and J gave up 2 bases; unmatched junction bases: 5. The CDR3 is 15 residues long. CDR3 amino acids: CASSSTSGYAYEQYF. As DNA, the CDR3 is TGTGCCAGCAGCTCGACTAGCGGGTATGCCTACGAGCAGTACTTC.

This clonotype has more than one count but fewer than ten. The rearrangement joins TRBV15 to TRBJ2-7; TRBD2 matches 11 bases. Per the germline V gene, CDR1 is LNHNV and CDR2 is YYDKDF (reference sequence). J was trimmed by 4 bases and V by 7 bases; bases with no gene match: 21. The CDR3 spans 19 residues. The CDR3 spells CATTQRPSLTSGSFYEQYF. CDR3 coding DNA: TGTGCCACCACCCAACGACCGAGCCTCACTAGCGGGAGTTTTTACGAGCAGTACTTC.

The rearrangement uses TRBV20-1 and TRBJ1-1; D is uncertain. The CDR3 is made up of 15 amino acids. V was trimmed by 2 bases and J by 0 bases, leaving 13 bases between them. CDR1 DFQATT and CDR2 SNEGSKA come from the germline V gene (reference sequence). DNA of the CDR3: TGCAGTGCTAGACAGGTGGTCAACATGAACACTGAAGCTTTCTTT. It encodes CSARQVVNMNTEAFF.

This clonotype was observed a few times. This chain uses TRBV20-1 with TRBJ2-3; 10 nucleotides match TRBD2. CDR1 and CDR2 (germline): DFQATT, SNEGSKA (reference sequence). The CDR3 runs 15 residues. J gave up 6 bases and V 3 bases, and 9 bases lay outside the gene matches. CDR3 coding DNA: TGCAGTGCTAGCGTAGCGGGAGGACGCCGGGATACGCAGTATTTT. Translated, it gives CSASVAGGRRDTQYF.

This clonotype was seen a handful of times. The rearrangement links TRBV7-3 to TRBJ2-3, with 8 bases matching TRBD1. The germline V gene encodes CDR1 SGHTA and CDR2 FQGTGA. This CDR3 has 14 residues. J gave up 3 bases and V 4 bases, and 3 bases lay outside the gene matches. The CDR3 DNA sequence: TGTGCCAGCAGCTCGACAGGGGTAACAGATACGCAGTATTTT. This codes for CASSSTGVTDTQYF. Complete variable domain (other parts from reference TRBV7-3 and TRBJ2-3): GAGVSQTPSNKVTEKGKYVELRCDPISGHTALYWYRQSLGQGPEFLIYFQGTGAADDSGLPNDRFFAVRPEGSVSTLKIQRTERGDSAVYLCASSSTGVTDTQYFGPGTRLTVL.

There are a few counts of this clonotype. The V gene is TRBV7-8, the J gene TRBJ2-2; TRBD1 agrees at 8 bases. Germline lookup yields CDR1 SGHVS and CDR2 FQNEAQ. V shed 8 bases, J shed 6 bases, and the junction held 5 bases outside the gene matches. The length of the CDR3 is 13 residues. CDR3 DNA sequence: TGTGCCAGCGGACAGGGAGGACCCGGGGAGCTGTTTTTT. Translation gives CASGQGGPGELFF.

The rearrangement joins TRBV5-1 to TRBJ2-1; 15 nucleotides agree with TRBD2. The CDR3 has 15 amino acids. The germline gives CDR1 SGHRS, CDR2 YFSETQ. With V trimmed by 5 bases and J by 8 bases, 5 bases remained unmatched. In DNA form, the CDR3 reads TGCGCCAGCAGAGGACTAGCGGGAGGGGTCGATGAGCAGTTCTTC. Its protein is CASRGLAGGVDEQFF.

The chain couples TRBV28 to TRBJ1-6, with D maybe TRBD1 (6 bases). CDR3 length: 13 residues. The V end lost 8 bases, the J end lost 6 bases, and 11 bases lay between the germline ends. Germline loops: CDR1 MDHEN, CDR2 SYDVKM. In DNA form, the CDR3 reads TGTGCCAGCGCAACAGGGTTTAATTCACCCCTCCACTTT. Its protein product is CASATGFNSPLHF.

In this sample, this clonotype turned up many times. The V call is TRBV29-1, the J call TRBJ2-1; no clear D. Per germline, CDR1 SQVTM and CDR2 ANQGSEA. Trimming cost V 5 bases and J 8 bases, with 10 bases left between them. The CDR3 sequence is 11 residues long. CDR3 sequence: CSVSRSDEQFF. CDR3 coding DNA: TGCAGCGTTAGCAGGTCGGATGAGCAGTTCTTC.

The chain links TRBV7-2 to TRBJ1-6, with 7 bases matching TRBD1. The germline V gene encodes CDR1 SGHTA and CDR2 FQGNSA. This CDR3 is 16 amino acids long. J lost 4 bases, V lost 2 bases, and 5 bases had no gene match. CDR3 protein: CASSLKGGKYNSPLHF. The CDR3 region has the DNA TGTGCCAGCAGCTTAAAAGGGGGCAAGTATAATTCACCCCTCCACTTT.

CDR3: CASSFGILGPNQPQHF. The CDR3 bases are TGTGCCAGCAGCTTCGGAATTCTGGGGCCCAATCAGCCCCAGCATTTT. The chain uses TRBV7-8 and TRBJ1-5; TRBD1 might be the D (5 bases). The CDR3 sequence is 16 residues long. Per the germline V gene, CDR1 is SGHVS and CDR2 is FQNEAQ. V lost 3 bases to trimming and J lost 3 bases, with 15 bases between them.

The chain recombines TRBV12-3 or TRBV12-4 with TRBJ2-5; D remains unclear. V lost 6 bases to trimming and J lost 5 bases, with 13 bases between them. This CDR3 has 13 residues. The CDR3 bases are TGTGCCAGCAGGATCACCCCCATTGAGACCCAGTACTTC. Amino acids: CASRITPIETQYF.

The chain is built from TRBV5-1 and TRBJ1-1, with D perhaps matching TRBD1 (5 bases). The CDR3 has 14 residues. CDR1 SGHRS and CDR2 YFSETQ come from the germline V gene. The germline V and J ends were trimmed by 0 bases and 6 bases, with 12 bases remaining between them. In nucleotides, the CDR3 is TGCGCCAGCAGCTTGGGGGGACGAGCCTCTGAAGCTTTCTTT. It translates to CASSLGGRASEAFF.

This clonotype was counted between two and nine times. The J gene is TRBJ2-2, the V gene TRBV6-5; D unresolved. The length of the CDR3 is 12 residues. Deletions cut 4 bases from V and 5 bases from J, with 5 bases between. Germline loops: CDR1 MNHEY, CDR2 SVGAGI. The CDR3 reads CASSWRTGELFF. The CDR3 bases are TGTGCCAGCAGTTGGCGAACCGGGGAGCTGTTTTTT.

The chain is built from TRBV3-1 and TRBJ2-1; the D gene is possibly TRBD2 (6 bases). The CDR3 sequence is 13 residues long. Trimming left V 3 bases short and J 6 bases short, with 9 bases between. The germline gives CDR1 LGHDT, CDR2 YNNKEL (reference sequence). CDR3 in amino acids: CASSHGGSNEQFF. DNA for the CDR3: TGTGCCAGCAGCCACGGGGGATCCAATGAGCAGTTCTTC.

The chain employs TRBV5-1 and TRBJ2-4, with unresolved D. The ends were cut back, 0 bases at V and 1 base at J, with 5 bases in the middle. Per the germline V gene, CDR1 is SGHRS and CDR2 is YFSETQ. This CDR3 region has 14 residues. The DNA of the CDR3 is TGCGCCAGCAGCTTGGGAGATGCCAAAAACATTCAGTACTTC. Residues: CASSLGDAKNIQYF.

This clonotype was counted only a few times. The chain has TRBV5-5 and TRBJ2-2; D gene ambiguous. The CDR3 runs 15 residues. In germline, CDR1 is SGHKS, CDR2 YYEKEE (reference sequence). Trimming cost V 3 bases and J 7 bases, with 16 bases left between them. CDR3 in DNA: TGTGCCAGCAGCTCCCGGGTATTCGTTGGCGGGGAGCTGTTTTTT. Translating gives CASSSRVFVGGELFF. Complete variable domain (other parts from reference TRBV5-5 and TRBJ2-2): DAGVTQSPTHLIKTRGQQVTLRCSPISGHKSVSWYQQVLGQGPQFIFQYYEKEERGRGNFPDRFSARQFPNYSSELNVNALLLGDSALYLCASSSRVFVGGELFFGEGSRLTVL.

This chain uses TRBV7-9 with TRBJ2-1; D perhaps matches TRBD1 (5 bases). V was trimmed by 1 base and J by 6 bases, leaving 10 bases between them. The CDR3 loop spans 14 amino acids. The V gene's germline CDR1 is SEHNR and CDR2 FQNEAQ (reference sequence). CDR3 sequence: CASSLVRQGNEQFF. The DNA of the CDR3 is TGTGCCAGCAGCTTAGTCCGGCAGGGCAATGAGCAGTTCTTC.

This clonotype appeared a few times. The V gene is TRBV7-2, the J gene TRBJ2-1; TRBD2 is a possible D gene (6 bases). Germline V gene data show CDR1 as SGHTA and CDR2 as FQGNSA. CDR3 length equals 14 residues. V lost 5 bases and J lost 6, with 14 bases in between. The CDR3 DNA sequence: TGTGCCAGCAGCCCACCGGGGAGGAGCAATGAGCAGTTCTTC. It is translated as CASSPPGRSNEQFF.

V and J are TRBV28 and TRBJ2-7; D is tentatively TRBD1 or TRBD2 (5 bases each). The germline V gene has CDR1 MDHEN and CDR2 SYDVKM. CDR3 length: 14 residues. The V gene lost 4 bases and the J gene lost 6 bases, with 16 bases spanning the gap. The CDR3 coding sequence is TGTGCCAGCAGTTCCCCTGGGGACGCGGGCGAGCAGTACGTC. Its translation is CASSSPGDAGEQYV.

V and J are TRBV10-3 and TRBJ2-3, with a weak D call TRBD1 (6 bases). CDR1 is ENHRY and CDR2 is SYGVKD in the germline V gene. V shed 5 bases and J shed 0 bases, with 15 bases lying between them. CDR3 length: 16 amino acids. The CDR3 DNA reads as TGTGCCATCAGTCCGAGAGGGGGTCAAAGCACAGATACGCAGTATTTT. Protein sequence: CAISPRGGQSTDTQYF.

This clonotype was detected a few times. The chain combines TRBV5-1 with TRBJ2-5, with 7 positions matching TRBD2. Trimming at V came to 4 bases and at J to 1 base, leaving 7 bases not matched to a gene. The V gene's germline CDR1 is SGHRS and CDR2 YFSETQ. The CDR3 has 15 amino acids. CDR3: CASSADGRSQETQYF. Here the CDR3 DNA reads TGCGCCAGCAGCGCGGACGGGAGGAGCCAAGAGACCCAGTACTTC. Based on the CDR3 plus reference TRBV5-1 and TRBJ2-5, the full variable domain is KAGVTQTPRYLIKTRGQQVTLSCSPISGHRSVSWYQQTPGQGLQFLFEYFSETQRNKGNFPGRFSGRQFSNSRSEMNVSTLELGDSALYLCASSADGRSQETQYFGPGTRLLVL.

This clonotype was observed at least ten times. The chain employs TRBV12-3 or TRBV12-4 and TRBJ2-5; 13 bases align to TRBD2. The CDR3 totals 16 residues. Losses at the gene ends were 5 bases for V and 4 bases for J; bases not matched to a gene: 7. The CDR3, as DNA: TGTGCCAGCAGTGCCCGACTAGCGGGGGGAGTAGAGACCCAGTACTTC. Translating it yields CASSARLAGGVETQYF.